The 27 T cell receptor beta chains listed next were all sequenced from one sample in a study of T cell repertoires in cytomegalovirus infection. MiXCR, applied by TCRdb to the reads, yields one record per CDR3 protein. The sample yields some 400,000 distinct CDR3 sequences, roughly 18% seen once. Sequences were obtained from PBMCs. All receptors come from a human donor in good health (CMV status not recorded). Some clones in this sample may be carry-over from other donors' samples.

The V gene is TRBV18, the J gene TRBJ2-7; D is possibly TRBD1 or TRBD2 (5 bases each). The CDR3 has 14 residues. Germline V gene lookup returns CDR1 KGHSH and CDR2 LQKENI. V was clipped by 1 base and J by 0 bases, with 7 bases between them. CDR3 coding DNA: TGTGCCAGCTCACCACAGGGGAGCTCCTACGAGCAGTACTTC. Translating gives CASSPQGSSYEQYF. Full variable domain (remainder filled in from reference TRBV18 and TRBJ2-7): NAGVMQNPRHLVRRRGQEARLRCSPMKGHSHVYWYRQLPEEGLKFMVYLQKENIIDESGMPKERFSAEFPKEGPSILRIQQVVRGDSAAYFCASSPQGSSYEQYFGPGTRLTVT.

This clonotype was picked up a small number of times. V is TRBV27 and J is TRBJ1-2, with a possible D match to TRBD1 (5 bases). Deletions cut 6 bases from V and 6 bases from J, with 17 bases between. The CDR3 is 14 residues long. Germline V lookup: CDR1 MNHEY, CDR2 SMNVEV (reference sequence). The CDR3 here is CASRPSGGSHGYTF. Written as DNA, the CDR3 is TGTGCCAGCAGACCCAGCGGGGGGTCCCATGGCTACACCTTC.

V and J are TRBV5-4 and TRBJ2-7; 9 bases are shared with TRBD2. Losses at the gene ends were 4 bases for V and 2 bases for J; bases not matched to a gene: 13. Per the germline V gene, CDR1 is SGHNT and CDR2 is YYREEE (reference sequence). The CDR3 length is 17 residues. The CDR3 here is CASSAGRGGLAPYEQYF. CDR3 DNA sequence: TGTGCCAGCAGCGCAGGGCGGGGTGGACTAGCGCCCTACGAGCAGTACTTC.

This clonotype showed up many times. V gene TRBV7-8 combines with J gene TRBJ2-1; D gene unclear. Germline V lookup: CDR1 SGHVS, CDR2 FQNEAQ. CDR3 length equals 15 residues. V was cut by 1 base and J by 3 bases, with 10 bases left in between. The CDR3 DNA is TGTGCCAGCAGCTTAGACGAGGACCTCTACAATGAGCAGTTCTTC. It is translated as CASSLDEDLYNEQFF. Full variable domain (outside the CDR3, taken from reference TRBV7-8 and TRBJ2-1): GAGVSQSPRYKVAKRGQDVALRCDPISGHVSLFWYQQALGQGPEFLTYFQNEAQLDKSGLPSDRFFAERPEGSVSTLKIQRTQQEDSAVYLCASSLDEDLYNEQFFGPGTRLTVL.

There are many counts of this clonotype. The rearrangement links TRBV6-1 to TRBJ1-4; D not certain. The ends were cut back, 5 bases at V and 8 bases at J, with 15 bases in the middle. CDR1 MNHNS and CDR2 SASEGT come from the germline V gene. The length of the CDR3 is 14 residues. The CDR3 here is CASSYVGIGEKLFF. DNA of the CDR3: TGTGCCAGCAGTTATGTAGGAATAGGGGAAAAACTGTTTTTT.

In this sample, this clonotype turned up many times. The chain is built from TRBV7-2 and TRBJ2-7, with 9 positions matching TRBD2. CDR1 and CDR2 (germline): SGHTA, FQGNSA. The CDR3 covers 15 residues. The V segment lost 3 bases and the J segment 2 bases; nucleotides outside the gene matches: 5. CDR3 DNA: TGTGCCAGCAGCTTTGCTAGCGGGGAAACCTACGAGCAGTACTTC. Its translation: CASSFASGETYEQYF.

This sequence joins TRBV2 and TRBJ2-7, with D perhaps matching TRBD1 (6 bases). Germline V gives CDR1 SNHLY, CDR2 FYNNEI. Trimming removed 0 bases at V and 2 bases at J, with 11 bases between. The CDR3 length is 15 residues. Here the CDR3 DNA reads TGTGCCAGCAGTGAAGCGGGCAGGGGAGCCTACGAGCAGTACTTC. It is translated as CASSEAGRGAYEQYF.

The rearrangement links TRBV12-3 or TRBV12-4 to TRBJ2-1, with TRBD1 matching 8 bases. Trimming removed 3 bases from V and 7 bases from J; junction bases left unmatched: 14. The CDR3 length is 17 residues. For the CDR3, the DNA is TGTGCCAGCAGTTTGTCCCCAGGGGGCTATACCCTAAATGAGCAGTTCTTC. Amino acids: CASSLSPGGYTLNEQFF.

The J gene is TRBJ1-3, the V gene TRBV7-9, with TRBD1 as a possible D gene (6 bases). Germline CDR1 reads SEHNR; CDR2 reads FQNEAQ (reference sequence). CDR3 size: 18 residues. The germline V and J ends were trimmed by 5 bases and 0 bases, with 20 bases remaining between them. Here the CDR3 DNA reads TGTGCCAGCAGCCCGTTCAATCCCGGACAGTCCTCTGGAAACACCATATATTTT. Its translation is CASSPFNPGQSSGNTIYF. The variable domain in full, completed from reference TRBV7-9 and TRBJ1-3, reads DTGVSQNPRHKITKRGQNVTFRCDPISEHNRLYWYRQTLGQGPEFLTYFQNEAQLEKSRLLSDRFSAERPKGSFSTLEIQRTEQGDSAMYLCASSPFNPGQSSGNTIYFGEGSWLTVV.

This chain joins TRBV19 and TRBJ1-5; D call uncertain. There are 13 residues in the CDR3. Trimming shortened V by 7 bases and J by 0 bases, and 7 bases separated the two germline ends. Per the germline V gene, CDR1 is LNHDA and CDR2 is SQIVND (reference sequence). The CDR3, as DNA: TGTGCCAGTAACGCCTATAGCAATCAGCCCCAGCATTTT. Translation: CASNAYSNQPQHF.

This clonotype was detected many times. V is TRBV7-2 and J is TRBJ2-3; 9 nucleotides agree with TRBD2. The CDR3 covers 15 residues. Unmatched junction bases numbered 6, after V lost 5 bases and J lost 3 bases. Germline V lookup: CDR1 SGHTA, CDR2 FQGNSA. As DNA, the CDR3 is TGTGCCAGCAGCCCCACTAGCGGGTTTACAGATACGCAGTATTTT. As protein: CASSPTSGFTDTQYF.

This clonotype was seen only a few times. V is TRBV5-1 and J is TRBJ2-3; possibly TRBD2 for D (6 bases). The CDR3 covers 16 residues. Germline loops: CDR1 SGHRS, CDR2 YFSETQ. V was cut by 4 bases and J by 2 bases, with 17 bases left in between. The DNA of the CDR3 is TGCGCCAGCAGCACTGGGGCGCTAGCGTCCACAGATACGCAGTATTTT. Translating it yields CASSTGALASTDTQYF.

The gene calls are TRBV14 and TRBJ2-1; 9 positions match TRBD2. The CDR3 runs 17 residues. V gave up 1 base and J gave up 5 bases; unmatched junction bases: 9. Germline V gene lookup returns CDR1 SGHDN and CDR2 FVKESK. CDR3 sequence (DNA): TGTGCCAGCAGCCAAGGGCCAAGGCTAGCGGGGAACAATGAGCAGTTCTTC. Translated, it gives CASSQGPRLAGNNEQFF.

This clonotype was found a few times. The DNA for the CDR3 is TGTGCCAGCAGTCCTGGGACTAGCGGGATTTCGGGGGAGCAGTACTTC. This translates into CASSPGTSGISGEQYF. The V gene is TRBV11-2, the J gene TRBJ2-7; TRBD2 aligns across 13 bases. Looked up from germline, CDR1 is SGHAT and CDR2 is FQNNGV. The CDR3 is 16 residues long. With V trimmed by 6 bases and J by 7 bases, 12 bases remained unmatched.

This clonotype was recorded a few times. CDR3 in amino acids: CASSPAYEQFF. DNA for the CDR3: TGTGCCAGCAGTCCCGCGTATGAGCAGTTCTTC. The gene calls are TRBV12-3 or TRBV12-4 and TRBJ2-1, with D unclear. CDR3 length: 11 residues. V was cut by 5 bases and J by 8 bases, with 7 bases left in between.

This clonotype has ten or more counts. The rearrangement joins TRBV7-2 to TRBJ2-5; D may be TRBD2 (6 bases). This CDR3 region has 14 residues. V lost 5 bases, J lost 4 bases, and 14 bases lay in between. The germline V gene encodes CDR1 SGHTA and CDR2 FQGNSA. CDR3 amino acids: CASSLMGGTETQYF. Written as DNA, the CDR3 is TGTGCCAGCAGCCTCATGGGCGGGACAGAGACCCAGTACTTC.

At least ten counts were recorded for this clonotype. The rearrangement joins TRBV7-2 to TRBJ2-2; TRBD1 aligns across 8 bases. V was pared by 5 bases and J by 1 base, with 6 bases of the junction left unmatched. The CDR3 is 16 amino acids. CDR1 SGHTA and CDR2 FQGNSA come from the germline V gene. This CDR3 reads CASSITGTGNTGELFF. The CDR3 DNA reads TGTGCCAGCAGCATTACCGGGACAGGGAACACCGGGGAGCTGTTTTTT.

This clonotype was picked up a small number of times. This sequence joins TRBV5-6 and TRBJ1-2, with D perhaps matching TRBD1 (5 bases). This CDR3 has 13 amino acids. V was cut by 2 bases and J by 12 bases, with 17 bases left in between. CDR1 and CDR2 (germline): SGHDT, YYEEEE. The CDR3 spells CASSLIARDSNTF. Written as DNA, the CDR3 is TGTGCCAGCAGCTTAATCGCTCGCGACAGTAACACCTTC.

The chain recombines TRBV4-1 with TRBJ1-2; D is ambiguous. CDR1 and CDR2 from the germline V gene are MGHRA and YSYEKL. The V gene lost 0 bases and the J gene lost 4 bases, with 6 bases spanning the gap. There are 13 residues in the CDR3. The DNA for the CDR3 is TGCGCCAGCAGCCAAGAGATGGGCTATGGCTACACCTTC. Residues: CASSQEMGYGYTF.

The chain uses TRBV20-1 and TRBJ2-5; D gene ambiguous. The CDR3 is made up of 14 amino acids. From germline, CDR1 is DFQATT and CDR2 SNEGSKA (reference sequence). The germline V and J ends were trimmed by 5 bases and 1 base, with 14 bases remaining between them. Here the CDR3 reads CSALTDAPQETQYF. The CDR3 DNA is TGCAGTGCTTTAACGGACGCCCCCCAAGAGACCCAGTACTTC.

This clonotype showed up many times. V is TRBV7-8 and J is TRBJ2-3, with D unclear. Germline lookup yields CDR1 SGHVS and CDR2 FQNEAQ. V lost 0 bases, J lost 3 bases, and 7 bases lay in between. CDR3 length: 14 amino acids. The CDR3 loop reads CASSLAVETDTQYF. CDR3 bases: TGTGCCAGCAGCTTAGCGGTCGAAACAGATACGCAGTATTTT.

Ten or more counts support this clonotype. The chain joins TRBV6-2 or TRBV6-3 to TRBJ2-1; TRBD2 might be the D (6 bases). The CDR3 consists of 15 residues. In germline, CDR1 is MNHEY, CDR2 SVGEGT. Trimming removed 6 bases at V and 2 bases at J, with 14 bases between. CDR3 loop: CASSPGGVPYNEQFF. DNA for the CDR3: TGTGCCAGCAGCCCCGGAGGGGTACCCTACAATGAGCAGTTCTTC.

In this sample, this clonotype turned up many times. CDR3 amino acids: CASSQLTDNTEAFF. As DNA, the CDR3 is TGCGCCAGCAGCCAACTGACAGATAACACTGAAGCTTTCTTT. This sequence joins TRBV4-3 and TRBJ1-1; D is possibly TRBD1 (5 bases). Trimming left V 2 bases short and J 2 bases short, with 9 bases between. CDR1 and CDR2 from the germline V gene are LGHNA and YSLEER. The CDR3 extends over 14 amino acids.

The chain is built from TRBV2 and TRBJ1-1; D not certain. Trimming stripped 4 bases from V and 1 base from J, with 7 bases between. The V gene's germline CDR1 is SNHLY and CDR2 FYNNEI. This CDR3 region has 13 residues. The CDR3 sequence is CASSGSRNTEAFF. Here the CDR3 DNA reads TGTGCCAGCAGTGGGAGTAGGAACACTGAAGCTTTCTTT.

The chain combines TRBV7-9 with TRBJ2-2, with D unclear. The V gene's germline CDR1 is SEHNR and CDR2 FQNEAQ (reference sequence). This CDR3 spans 11 amino acids. V was shortened by 8 bases and J by 7 bases, with 8 bases between the two germline ends. The CDR3 spells CASGSGGELFF. CDR3 nucleotides: TGTGCCAGCGGGTCTGGCGGGGAGCTGTTTTTT.

The table lists this clonotype with many counts. The V and J genes are TRBV6-1 and TRBJ1-3; D gene uncertain. The CDR3 has 15 residues. Trimming took 5 bases from V and 0 from J, leaving 11 bases between them. Germline V CDR1 and CDR2: MNHNS, SASEGT. The CDR3 region is CASSFGRASGNTIYF. CDR3 DNA: TGTGCCAGCAGTTTTGGACGGGCCTCTGGAAACACCATATATTTT.

The chain combines TRBV12-3 or TRBV12-4 with TRBJ2-7; TRBD1 matches at 7 bases. The CDR3 runs to 13 residues. V was clipped by 5 bases and J by 5 bases; unmatched bases: 6. CDR3 nucleotide sequence: TGTGCCAGCAGTAAAGGGGGCTTCGACGAGCAGTACTTC. This encodes CASSKGGFDEQYF.